A single sample is the source of the 15 T cell receptor beta chains below, sequenced in a study of T cell responses to AZD1222 COVID-19 vaccine. The data were produced by immunoSEQ multiplex PCR, yet TCRdb's version contains in-frame clones alone and is incomplete. The sample consists of roughly 98,000 clones, about 92% of them appearing once. The sequencing used peripheral blood, collected on day 0 of AZD1222 vaccination. The receptor source for this set is an adult in good health.

The V gene is TRBV5-8, the J gene TRBJ1-1; 10 bases are shared with TRBD1. This CDR3 contains 14 residues. Trimming removed 3 bases from V and 5 bases from J; junction bases left unmatched: 4. Germline V gives CDR1 SGHTS, CDR2 YDEGEE. The CDR3 is CASSYDRGPTEAFF. The CDR3 DNA reads TGTGCCAGCAGCTATGACAGGGGGCCAACTGAAGCTTTCTTT.

The chain links TRBV19 to TRBJ2-5; 8 nucleotides match TRBD1. The CDR3 spans 14 residues. V trimming: 5 bases; J trimming: 4 bases; junction bases outside the gene matches: 6. Germline CDR1 and CDR2: LNHDA and SQIVND (reference sequence). CDR3 protein: CASSFRTGTETQYF. CDR3 DNA: TGTGCCAGTAGTTTCCGGACAGGGACAGAGACCCAGTACTTC.

The rearrangement joins TRBV6-1 to TRBJ2-7; TRBD2 aligns across 7 bases. V lost 2 bases to trimming and J lost 4 bases; unmatched junction nucleotides: 8. CDR3 length: 15 residues. The germline V gene encodes CDR1 MNHNS and CDR2 SASEGT. CDR3 sequence: CASSETGRNDYEQYF. CDR3 sequence (DNA): TGTGCCAGCAGTGAAACCGGGAGGAACGATTACGAGCAGTACTTC.

V and J are TRBV5-1 and TRBJ1-2; D is possibly TRBD1 (6 bases). Per germline, CDR1 SGHRS and CDR2 YFSETQ. The CDR3 is made up of 15 amino acids. Deletions cut 6 bases from V and 6 bases from J, with 21 bases between. This CDR3 is CASNPQGPTYDGYTF. The CDR3 DNA sequence: TGCGCCAGCAACCCACAGGGACCCACCTATGATGGCTACACCTTC.

Concerning this clone itself: Additional DNA sequences in this sample encode the identical CDR3. V usage is TRBV5-1 and J usage is TRBJ1-2; 8 nucleotides agree with TRBD1. V dropped 0 bases and J dropped 7; count of bases not matched to a gene: 5. The CDR3 is 14 residues long. Germline V gene sequence: CDR1 SGHRS, CDR2 YFSETQ. The CDR3 protein is CASSLDTGGGGYTF. CDR3 DNA: TGCGCCAGCAGCTTGGACACAGGGGGTGGTGGCTACACCTTC.

This clone appeared a few times. This chain uses TRBV4-3 with TRBJ1-3; the D is unclear. Germline V gene sequence: CDR1 LGHNA, CDR2 YSLEER. V lost 0 bases, J lost 0 bases, and 9 bases lay in between. The length of the CDR3 is 16 residues. Written as DNA, the CDR3 is TGCGCCAGCAGCCAAGATCGGCAATCCTCTGGAAACACCATATATTTT. Translating it yields CASSQDRQSSGNTIYF.

The chain recombines TRBV4-2 with TRBJ1-5; D remains ambiguous. This CDR3 is 17 amino acids long. Germline V CDR1 and CDR2: LGHNA, YNFKEQ. V dropped 1 base and J dropped 3 bases, with 16 bases sitting between them. The DNA of the CDR3 is TGTGCCAGCAGCCAAGTTGGTCTGGGAACCATCAATCAGCCCCAGCATTTT. Residues: CASSQVGLGTINQPQHF.

This chain joins TRBV4-2 and TRBJ1-4, with 12 nucleotides matching TRBD1. V lost 1 base, J lost 7 bases, and 4 bases stayed unmatched. Germline-derived CDR1 and CDR2 are LGHNA and YNFKEQ. CDR3 length: 16 residues. The CDR3: CASSQAGTGGGEKLFF. CDR3 nucleotide sequence: TGTGCCAGCAGCCAAGCCGGGACAGGGGGCGGTGAAAAACTGTTTTTT.

This clone was observed a handful of times. The CDR3 protein is CASSSGGAPTGELFF. DNA of the CDR3: TGCGCCAGCAGTAGCGGGGGGGCCCCCACCGGGGAGCTGTTTTTT. The chain recombines TRBV5-1 with TRBJ2-2; TRBD2 aligns across 11 bases. Germline CDR1 is SGHRS and CDR2 is YFSETQ. This CDR3 comprises 15 residues. V was pared by 5 bases and J by 4 bases, with 4 bases of the junction left unmatched.

This rearrangement joins TRBV7-2 to TRBJ2-3, with 10 bases fitting TRBD2. Germline V gene data show CDR1 as SGHTA and CDR2 as FQGNSA. The CDR3 spans 15 residues. Unmatched junction bases numbered 1, after V lost 0 bases and J lost 4 bases. The CDR3, as DNA: TGTGCCAGCAGCTTAGCTAGCGGGAGGTCAGATACGCAGTATTTT. It yields the protein CASSLASGRSDTQYF. The whole variable domain, filled in from reference TRBV7-2 and TRBJ2-3, reads GAGVSQSPSNKVTEKGKDVELRCDPISGHTALYWYRQSLGQGLEFLIYFQGNSAPDKSGLPSDRFSAERTGGSVSTLTIQRTQQEDSAVYLCASSLASGRSDTQYFGPGTRLTVL.

The J gene is TRBJ1-1, the V gene TRBV7-3; D remains unclear. Per the germline V gene, CDR1 is SGHTA and CDR2 is FQGTGA. The V end was cut by 4 bases, the J end by 1 base, with 10 bases between. This CDR3 comprises 14 residues. This chain's CDR3 is CASSWGRSNTEAFF. CDR3 coding DNA: TGTGCCAGCAGCTGGGGAAGGTCGAACACTGAAGCTTTCTTT.

This clone was picked up a small number of times. V usage is TRBV7-9 and J usage is TRBJ2-7; 9 nucleotides align to TRBD1. V shed 3 bases, J shed 5 bases, and the junction held 5 bases outside the gene matches. CDR1 and CDR2 (germline): SEHNR, FQNEAQ (reference sequence). CDR3 size: 14 residues. CDR3 bases: TGTGCCAGCAGCTTCCCGGGACAGGGAAACGAGCAGTACTTC. It codes for CASSFPGQGNEQYF.

The chain links TRBV18 to TRBJ2-4, with 7 positions matching TRBD2. J was trimmed by 2 bases and V by 6 bases; bases with no gene match: 4. This CDR3 has 14 residues. Per germline, CDR1 KGHSH and CDR2 LQKENI. CDR3 sequence (DNA): TGTGCCAGCTCCGACGGGGGGTCCAAAAACATTCAGTACTTC. Protein sequence: CASSDGGSKNIQYF.

This clone turned up a few times. The rearrangement links TRBV6-5 to TRBJ1-6; possibly TRBD1 for D (6 bases). Trimming shortened V by 2 bases and J by 6 bases, and 11 bases separated the two germline ends. The CDR3 covers 15 residues. Germline CDR1 MNHEY, CDR2 SVGAGI. CDR3 nucleotides: TGTGCCAGCAGTTACGGGGGCGTGGGTAATTCACCCCTCCACTTT. Protein product: CASSYGGVGNSPLHF.

As DNA, the CDR3 is TGTGCCTGGAGCACAGGGTGGGCTGGAAACACCATATATTTT. Its translation is CAWSTGWAGNTIYF. The V gene is TRBV30, the J gene TRBJ1-3; tentatively, D is TRBD1 (6 bases). CDR1 is GTSNPN and CDR2 is SVGIG in the germline V gene (reference sequence). The V and J ends lost 3 bases and 2 bases respectively, with 11 bases between them. CDR3 length: 14 residues.